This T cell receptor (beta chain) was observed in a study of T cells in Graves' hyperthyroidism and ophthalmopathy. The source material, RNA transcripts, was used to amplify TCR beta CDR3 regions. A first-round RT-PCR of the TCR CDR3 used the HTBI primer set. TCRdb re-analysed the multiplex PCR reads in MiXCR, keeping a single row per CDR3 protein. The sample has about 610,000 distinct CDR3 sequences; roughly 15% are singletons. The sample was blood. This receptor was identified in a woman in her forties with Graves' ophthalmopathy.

CDR3 DNA sequence: TGTGCCAGCACCCCGGGACTAGCGGGATTCTCTGGGGCCAACGTCCTGACTTTC. Translated: CASTPGLAGFSGANVLTF. The gene calls are TRBV11-1 and TRBJ2-6; 13 bases are a match to TRBD2. The V gene end was trimmed by 7 bases and the J gene end by 0 bases; junction bases not matched to a gene: 6. Germline V gives CDR1 SGHAT, CDR2 FQDESV (reference sequence). This CDR3 is built from 18 residues.